The following is a T cell receptor (beta chain) sequence with its context. CDR3 length: 14 residues. The V gene end was trimmed by 5 bases and the J gene end by 3 bases; junction bases not matched to a gene: 1. Germline-derived CDR1 and CDR2 are MNHEY and SVGEGT. Libraries were prepared by immunoSEQ multiplex PCR; TCRdb keeps only in-frame clonotypes and omits some of them. The table shows about 150,000 clones, with about nine tenths occurring only once. The sample belongs to a study of control samples from healthy donors and cancer patients. The sequence derives from a man aged 25-45 years in good health. Specimen: blood. The chain carries TRBV6-2 or TRBV6-3 and TRBJ2-1, with 10 bases identical to TRBD1. The CDR3 here is CASSGDRGYNEQFF. CDR3 coding DNA: TGTGCCAGCAGTGGGGACAGGGGCTACAATGAGCAGTTCTTC.